This TCR beta chain derives from a study of blood T cell repertoires in COVID-19. Study at large: From T cells, B-cell-depleted T cells, or PBMCs came the material, which was cDNA or gDNA.

TCRdb's table, derived via immunoSEQ multiplex PCR, lists solely in-frame clones and lacks some. The sample lists roughly 260,000 clones; roughly 90% were seen once. This CDR3 is 15 amino acids long. The V segment lost 5 bases and the J segment 3 bases; nucleotides outside the gene matches: 6. Germline V CDR1 and CDR2: MDHEN, SYDVKM. The V gene is TRBV28, the J gene TRBJ2-3; TRBD1 agrees at 9 bases. This clonotype was obtained from a woman in her thirties with COVID-19, enrolled during active disease. Sequenced material: peripheral blood. The CDR3 coding sequence is TGTGCCAGCAGTGCTCCGGGACAGGGAACAGATACGCAGTATTTT. The encoded protein is CASSAPGQGTDTQYF. The full variable domain, in which reference TRBV28 and TRBJ2-3 provide the parts outside the CDR3, is DVKVTQSSRYLVKRTGEKVFLECVQDMDHENMFWYRQDPGLGLRLIYFSYDVKMKEKGDIPEGYSVSREKKERFSLILESASTNQTSMYLCASSAPGQGTDTQYFGPGTRLTVL.